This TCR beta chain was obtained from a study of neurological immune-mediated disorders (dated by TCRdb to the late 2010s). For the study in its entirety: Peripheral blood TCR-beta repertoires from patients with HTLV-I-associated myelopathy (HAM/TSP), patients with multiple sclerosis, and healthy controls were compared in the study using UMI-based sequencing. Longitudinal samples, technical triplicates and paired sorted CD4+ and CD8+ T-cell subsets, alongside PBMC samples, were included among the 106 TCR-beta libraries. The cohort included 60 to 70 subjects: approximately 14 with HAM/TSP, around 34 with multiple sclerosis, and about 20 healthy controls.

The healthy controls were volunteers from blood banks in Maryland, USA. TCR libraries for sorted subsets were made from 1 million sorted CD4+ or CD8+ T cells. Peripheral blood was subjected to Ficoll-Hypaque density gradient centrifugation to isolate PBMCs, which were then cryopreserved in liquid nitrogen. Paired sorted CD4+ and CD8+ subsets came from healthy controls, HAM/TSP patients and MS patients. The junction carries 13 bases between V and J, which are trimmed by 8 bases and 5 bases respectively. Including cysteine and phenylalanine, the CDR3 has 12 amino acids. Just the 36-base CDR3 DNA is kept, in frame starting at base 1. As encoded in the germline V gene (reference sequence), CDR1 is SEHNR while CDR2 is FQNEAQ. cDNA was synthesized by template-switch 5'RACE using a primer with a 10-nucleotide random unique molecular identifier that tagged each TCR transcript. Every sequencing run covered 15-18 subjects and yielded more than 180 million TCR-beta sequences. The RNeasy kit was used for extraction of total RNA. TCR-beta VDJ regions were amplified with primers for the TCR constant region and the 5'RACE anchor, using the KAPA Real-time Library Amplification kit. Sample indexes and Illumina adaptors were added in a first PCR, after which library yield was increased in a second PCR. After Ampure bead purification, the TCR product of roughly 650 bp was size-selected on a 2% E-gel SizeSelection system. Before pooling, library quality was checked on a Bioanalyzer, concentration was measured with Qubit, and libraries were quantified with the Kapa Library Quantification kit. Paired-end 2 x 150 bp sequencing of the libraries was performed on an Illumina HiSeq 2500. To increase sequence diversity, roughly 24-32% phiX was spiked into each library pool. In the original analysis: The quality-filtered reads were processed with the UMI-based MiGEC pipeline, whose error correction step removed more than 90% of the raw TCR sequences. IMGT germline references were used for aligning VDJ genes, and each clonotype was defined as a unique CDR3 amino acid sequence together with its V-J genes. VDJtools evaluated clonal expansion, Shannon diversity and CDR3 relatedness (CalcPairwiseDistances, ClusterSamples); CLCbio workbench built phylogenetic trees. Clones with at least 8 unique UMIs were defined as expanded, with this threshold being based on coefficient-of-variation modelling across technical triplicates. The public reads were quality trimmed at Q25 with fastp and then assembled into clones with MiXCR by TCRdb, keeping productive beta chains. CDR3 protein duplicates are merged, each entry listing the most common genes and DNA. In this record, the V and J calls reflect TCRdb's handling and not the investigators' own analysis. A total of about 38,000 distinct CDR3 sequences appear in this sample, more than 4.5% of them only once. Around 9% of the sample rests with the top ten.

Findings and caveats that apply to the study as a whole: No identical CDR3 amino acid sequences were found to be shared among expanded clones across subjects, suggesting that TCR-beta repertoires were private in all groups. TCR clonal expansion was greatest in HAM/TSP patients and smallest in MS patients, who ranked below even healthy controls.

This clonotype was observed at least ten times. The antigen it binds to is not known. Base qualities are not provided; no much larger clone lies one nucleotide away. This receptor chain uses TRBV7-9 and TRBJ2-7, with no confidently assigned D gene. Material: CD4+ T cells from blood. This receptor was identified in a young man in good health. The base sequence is TGTGCCAGCGTCCGTTTCGGAAACGAGCAGTACTTC. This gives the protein CASVRFGNEQYF.